These T cell receptor beta chains were read from a single sample in a study of cytomegalovirus exposure and HLA in healthy donors. Produced via immunoSEQ multiplex PCR; TCRdb's table is partial and in-frame only. Among over 250,000 clones listed, around 90% were seen once. Sequenced input: PBMCs. The receptor source for this set is a woman aged 25 to 45 in good health and CMV-seropositive. Both conserved end residues are part of each CDR3. D genes are given only for firm matches. Only part of the rows carry a size: once, few, many, or a class if the clone is expanded.

V: TRBV6-1; size: -; J: TRBJ2-7; D: TRBD1; CDR3: CASGDRPYEQYF; DNA: TGTGCCAGCGGGGACAGGCCCTACGAGCAGTACTTC
V: TRBV27; size: -; J: TRBJ2-7; D: TRBD2; CDR3: CASSCPYVGGYYYEQYF; DNA: TGTGCCAGCAGTTGTCCGTACGTCGGGGGGTACTACTACGAGCAGTACTTC
V: TRBV27; size: -; J: TRBJ2-3; D: -; CDR3: CASSTLGVGAGTDTQYF; DNA: TGTGCCAGCAGTACCCTTGGTGTGGGAGCTGGCACAGATACGCAGTATTTT
V: TRBV15; size: -; J: TRBJ1-2; D: TRBD1; CDR3: CATSRTGVYGYTF; DNA: TGTGCCACCAGCAGGACAGGGGTCTACGGCTACACCTTC
V: TRBV4-1; size: -; J: TRBJ2-7; D: TRBD1; CDR3: CASSPQGIAYEQYF; DNA: TGCGCCAGCAGCCCACAGGGGATTGCCTACGAGCAGTACTTC
V: TRBV5-6; size: -; J: TRBJ2-3; D: TRBD2; CDR3: CASSFSTQRGFADTQYF; DNA: TGTGCCAGCAGCTTTTCTACCCAGCGGGGTTTCGCAGATACGCAGTATTTT
V: TRBV27; size: -; J: TRBJ2-1; D: TRBD2; CDR3: CASRQLAGGISEQFF; DNA: TGTGCCAGCAGGCAACTAGCGGGGGGGATTAGTGAGCAGTTCTTC
V: TRBV4-1; size: -; J: TRBJ2-4; D: -; CDR3: CASSQVGLAKNIQYF; DNA: TGCGCCAGCAGCCAGGTGGGCCTAGCCAAAAACATTCAGTACTTC
V: TRBV27; size: -; J: TRBJ2-7; D: -; CDR3: CASSSTGNHNEQYF; DNA: TGTGCCAGCAGTTCCACAGGGAACCATAATGAGCAGTACTTC
V: TRBV27; size: -; J: TRBJ2-1; D: TRBD2; CDR3: CASSIAGYIGEQFF; DNA: TGTGCCAGCAGTATAGCGGGGTATATCGGTGAGCAGTTCTTC
V: TRBV15; size: -; J: TRBJ1-1; D: -; CDR3: CATKDPNTEAFF; DNA: TGTGCCACCAAGGACCCTAACACTGAAGCTTTCTTT
V: TRBV15; size: once; J: TRBJ2-6; D: -; CDR3: CATSIGSGANVLTF; DNA: TGTGCCACCAGCATCGGCTCTGGGGCCAACGTCCTGACTTTC
V: TRBV19; size: -; J: TRBJ1-2; D: -; CDR3: CASSIRGPYGYTF; DNA: TGTGCCAGTAGTATCCGCGGACCCTATGGCTACACCTTC
V: TRBV6-1; size: -; J: TRBJ2-1; D: -; CDR3: CASIPTGRRAEQFF; DNA: TGTGCCAGCATACCGACAGGTCGCAGAGCCGAGCAGTTCTTC
V: TRBV28; size: -; J: TRBJ1-5; D: TRBD1; CDR3: CASSLAGGDQPQHF; DNA: TGTGCCAGCAGTTTAGCAGGGGGGGATCAGCCCCAGCATTTT
V: TRBV5-1; size: -; J: TRBJ2-3; D: TRBD2; CDR3: CASSGSSGRTDTQYF; DNA: TGCGCCAGCAGCGGCTCTAGCGGGAGAACAGATACGCAGTATTTT
V: TRBV7-6; size: -; J: TRBJ2-1; D: TRBD2; CDR3: CASRDYSGRSSYNEQFF; DNA: TGTGCCAGCAGAGACTATTCCGGGAGGAGCTCCTACAATGAGCAGTTCTTC
V: TRBV6-5; size: once; J: TRBJ1-5; D: -; CDR3: CASSYSGGAQPQHF; DNA: TGTGCCAGCAGTTACTCAGGGGGGGCTCAGCCCCAGCATTTT
V: TRBV28; size: -; J: TRBJ1-4; D: TRBD1; CDR3: CASSGTGWEKLFF; DNA: TGTGCCAGCAGTGGGACAGGTTGGGAAAAACTGTTTTTT
V: TRBV30; size: -; J: TRBJ2-7; D: TRBD2; CDR3: CAWSGGARNEQYF; DNA: TGTGCCTGGAGCGGGGGGGCAAGAAACGAGCAGTACTTC
V: TRBV2; size: -; J: TRBJ2-3; D: TRBD2; CDR3: CASSGAGGPTDTQYF; DNA: TGTGCCAGCAGTGGAGCGGGAGGGCCTACAGATACGCAGTATTTT
V: TRBV11-1; size: few; J: TRBJ1-2; D: -; CDR3: CASSPPAGPYGYTF; DNA: TGTGCCAGCAGCCCCCCTGCAGGCCCCTATGGCTACACCTTC
V: TRBV28; size: -; J: TRBJ2-7; D: -; CDR3: CASSKTSRYDEQYF; DNA: TGTGCCAGCAGCAAGACTAGTAGGTATGACGAGCAGTACTTC
V: TRBV4-3; size: -; J: TRBJ2-1; D: -; CDR3: CASSSESYNEQFF; DNA: TGCGCCAGCAGCTCAGAAAGCTACAATGAGCAGTTCTTC
V: TRBV4-2; size: -; J: TRBJ1-2; D: -; CDR3: CASSQDRGRENYGYTF; DNA: TGTGCCAGCAGCCAAGATCGAGGCAGGGAGAACTATGGCTACACCTTC
V: TRBV18; size: -; J: TRBJ1-2; D: TRBD1; CDR3: CASSPTRGQGASTDYGYTF; DNA: TGTGCCAGCTCACCGACCAGGGGACAGGGGGCTTCGACGGACTATGGCTACACCTTC
V: TRBV7-9; size: -; J: TRBJ1-1; D: -; CDR3: CASSRRGLNHTEAFF; DNA: TGTGCCAGCAGCCGCAGGGGTCTCAATCACACTGAAGCTTTCTTT
V: TRBV6-6; size: few; J: TRBJ1-2; D: TRBD1; CDR3: CASTPTGGNGYTF; DNA: TGTGCCAGCACCCCGACAGGGGGCAATGGCTACACCTTC
V: TRBV7-2; size: -; J: TRBJ2-7; D: TRBD2; CDR3: CASSSGPGGTYEQYF; DNA: TGTGCCAGCAGCTCAGGCCCGGGAGGCACCTACGAGCAGTACTTC
V: TRBV28; size: -; J: TRBJ2-7; D: -; CDR3: CASMVGRWRGQTYEQYF; DNA: TGTGCCAGCATGGTAGGAAGATGGCGGGGGCAAACCTACGAGCAGTACTTC
V: TRBV7-3; size: -; J: TRBJ2-2; D: TRBD1; CDR3: CASSRRQGDTGELFF; DNA: TGTGCCAGCAGCCGTCGGCAGGGGGACACCGGGGAGCTGTTTTTT
V: TRBV5-1; size: -; J: TRBJ1-6; D: TRBD1; CDR3: CASSLRPPTGPNSPLHF; DNA: TGCGCCAGCAGCTTGCGGCCCCCGACAGGGCCCAATTCACCCCTCCACTTT
V: TRBV7-2; size: once; J: TRBJ2-3; D: -; CDR3: CASSPVTGTDTQYF; DNA: TGTGCCAGCAGCCCCGTGACAGGCACAGATACGCAGTATTTT
V: TRBV14; size: -; J: TRBJ1-1; D: -; CDR3: CASSQVRGGTEAFF; DNA: TGTGCCAGCAGCCAAGTGAGAGGTGGCACTGAAGCTTTCTTT
V: TRBV28; size: -; J: TRBJ2-7; D: TRBD1; CDR3: CASSLLIWDRGNYEQYF; DNA: TGTGCCAGCAGTTTACTAATTTGGGACAGGGGAAACTACGAGCAGTACTTC
V: TRBV5-6; size: -; J: TRBJ1-4; D: -; CDR3: CASSLKGGTATTTNEKLFF; DNA: TGTGCCAGCAGCTTGAAAGGCGGGACCGCTACCACAACTAATGAAAAACTGTTTTTT
V: TRBV7-9; size: -; J: TRBJ2-7; D: TRBD1; CDR3: CASSSPGQGAYEQYF; DNA: TGTGCCAGCAGCTCACCGGGACAGGGGGCCTACGAGCAGTACTTC
V: TRBV5-1; size: -; J: TRBJ1-4; D: -; CDR3: CASSPSGGLNEKLFF; DNA: TGCGCCAGCAGCCCGAGTGGCGGCCTTAATGAAAAACTGTTTTTT
V: TRBV6-1; size: -; J: TRBJ1-3; D: TRBD1; CDR3: CASSLRTGGGNTIYF; DNA: TGTGCCAGCAGTTTACGGACAGGGGGAGGAAACACCATATATTTT
V: TRBV27; size: once; J: TRBJ2-7; D: -; CDR3: CASSRTYSYEQYF; DNA: TGTGCCAGCAGTCGGACATACTCCTACGAGCAGTACTTC
V: TRBV6-5; size: -; J: TRBJ2-7; D: -; CDR3: CASSGGTYEQYF; DNA: TGTGCCAGCAGCGGAGGGACCTACGAGCAGTACTTC
V: TRBV29-1; size: -; J: TRBJ2-5; D: -; CDR3: CSVEDLIKQETQYF; DNA: TGCAGCGTTGAAGATCTTATTAAGCAAGAGACCCAGTACTTC
V: TRBV28; size: -; J: TRBJ1-3; D: -; CDR3: CASKDRNSGNTIYF; DNA: TGTGCCAGCAAAGACAGGAACTCTGGAAACACCATATATTTT
V: TRBV29-1; size: few; J: TRBJ1-2; D: TRBD1; CDR3: CSVGGQGRGYTF; DNA: TGCAGCGTGGGTGGACAGGGACGCGGCTACACCTTC
V: TRBV29-1; size: -; J: TRBJ2-1; D: -; CDR3: CSVVAGGAGMFF; DNA: -
V: TRBV28; size: -; J: TRBJ1-6; D: -; CDR3: CASSQAGHLGSPLHF; DNA: TGTGCCAGCAGCCAGGCGGGACACCTTGGTTCACCCCTCCACTTT
V: TRBV27; size: -; J: TRBJ2-7; D: -; CDR3: CASSLGTYYEQYF; DNA: TGTGCCAGCAGTTTGGGGACCTACTACGAGCAGTACTTC
V: TRBV7-8; size: once; J: TRBJ2-3; D: -; CDR3: CASSLDNLGTDTQYF; DNA: TGTGCCAGCAGCCTGGACAATCTCGGCACAGATACGCAGTATTTT
V: TRBV19; size: -; J: TRBJ1-1; D: -; CDR3: CASRNKGLTEAFF; DNA: TGTGCCAGTAGAAATAAAGGGCTAACTGAAGCTTTCTTT
V: TRBV5-4; size: -; J: TRBJ2-1; D: -; CDR3: CASSLGPHNEQFF; DNA: TGTGCCAGCAGCTTGGGCCCACACAATGAGCAGTTCTTC
V: TRBV7-8; size: -; J: TRBJ2-1; D: -; CDR3: CASSSGVYNEQFF; DNA: TGTGCCAGCAGCTCGGGAGTCTACAATGAGCAGTTCTTC
V: TRBV28; size: -; J: TRBJ2-2; D: -; CDR3: CASTAGWGELFF; DNA: TGTGCCAGCACCGCGGGGTGGGGGGAGCTGTTTTTT
V: TRBV7-2; size: few; J: TRBJ1-3; D: -; CDR3: CASSPAGGISGNTIYF; DNA: TGTGCCAGCAGCCCAGCTGGTGGGATCTCTGGAAACACCATATATTTT
V: TRBV18; size: -; J: TRBJ1-5; D: -; CDR3: CASSPEGGGQPQHF; DNA: TGTGCCAGCTCACCAGAGGGGGGAGGTCAGCCCCAGCATTTT
V: TRBV4-2; size: -; J: TRBJ2-7; D: -; CDR3: CASSQDALGPLPSEQYF; DNA: TGTGCCAGCAGCCAAGATGCGTTGGGGCCCCTTCCGAGCGAGCAGTACTTC